The clone carrying this TCR beta chain was picked up many times. Its specificity is unknown. TCRdb called the 5' RACE reads again in MiXCR, with one record for every CDR3 protein. This table has 550,000 or so distinct CDR3 sequences, 15% to 20% appearing once. Germline CDR1 SGHNT, CDR2 YYREEE (reference sequence). V was pared by 4 bases and J by 5 bases, with 2 bases of the junction left unmatched. The CDR3 is 15 amino acids. This specimen belongs to a study of T cells after yellow fever vaccination. Findings and caveats of the study: Though weaker, the secondary response peaked faster, on day 5 versus 15. Most clones from primary vaccination were detected again post-booster (just under 97% CD4, roughly 91% CD8). Abundant contaminating clonotypes from the bulk population could appear in FACS-sorted repertoires.

The V call is TRBV5-4, the J call TRBJ2-5, with 16 bases identical to TRBD2. Here the sequenced sample was PBMCs, taken 15 days after the yellow fever booster vaccination. The sequence came from a man aged 30 to 39 who received the YFV17D yellow fever vaccine. In DNA form, the CDR3 reads TGTGCCAGCAGCCCGGGACTAGCGGGAGGGGAGACCCAGTACTTC. Protein sequence: CASSPGLAGGETQYF.